Each of the 32 T cell receptor beta chains below was sequenced from the same sample in a study of blood T cells in healthy people across ages. Then a second PCR, running roughly 7 to 11 cycles, was carried out with a sample-barcoded 5' primer and a J-beta primer mix. TCRdb processed the 5' RACE reads anew with MiXCR; each CDR3 protein has one entry. The sample holds hundreds of thousands of distinct CDR3 sequences, around 62% seen once. The sequencing sample was made of blood. All receptors derive from a man aged 25 to 40 in good health.

This clonotype came up a few times. The CDR3 loop reads CASSPPGGGDSYNEQFF. For the CDR3, the DNA is TGTGCCAGCTCACCACCGGGTGGCGGGGACTCCTACAATGAGCAGTTCTTC. This chain links TRBV18 with TRBJ2-1; a possible D gene is TRBD2 (6 bases). Germline values: CDR1 KGHSH, CDR2 LQKENI. V lost 0 bases and J lost 0, with 12 bases in between. The CDR3 covers 17 residues.

This chain uses TRBV12-3 or TRBV12-4 with TRBJ2-7; maybe TRBD2 (5 bases). With 5 bases removed from V and 6 bases from J, the gap between germline ends came to 11 bases. This CDR3 is built from 12 residues. Written as DNA, the CDR3 is TGTGCCAGCAGTCCCGGGGAGAGCGAGCAGTACTTC. Protein: CASSPGESEQYF.

This clonotype was counted between two and nine times. This chain links TRBV12-3 or TRBV12-4 with TRBJ2-4, with D perhaps matching TRBD2 (6 bases). The V and J ends lost 4 bases and 4 bases respectively, with 11 bases between them. The CDR3 consists of 14 residues. The CDR3 loop reads CASSWEAGKNIQYF. CDR3 DNA sequence: TGTGCCAGCAGTTGGGAGGCGGGTAAAAACATTCAGTACTTC.

This clonotype was found a few times. J is TRBJ2-1 and V is TRBV27; 11 bases are a match to TRBD1. This CDR3 region has 15 residues. J was trimmed by 6 bases and V by 5 bases; bases with no gene match: 6. Germline loops: CDR1 MNHEY, CDR2 SMNVEV (reference sequence). The CDR3 nucleotides read TGTGCCAGCAGTACTACGGACAGGGGGCTCAATGAGCAGTTCTTC. As protein: CASSTTDRGLNEQFF.

This chain uses TRBV6-6 with TRBJ2-4; D might be TRBD1 or TRBD2, each matching 6 bases. The tail of the sequence fits TRBJ2-7 better, so the J call may be wrong. Germline lookup yields CDR1 MNHNY and CDR2 SVGAGI (reference sequence). The length of the CDR3 is 12 residues. CDR3 protein: CASSYEGGEQYF. CDR3 bases: TGTGCCAGCAGTTACGAGGGGGGCGAGCAGTACTTC.

V and J are TRBV7-2 and TRBJ2-7, with unresolved D. Per the germline V gene, CDR1 is SGHTA and CDR2 is FQGNSA. V lost 2 bases, J lost 0 bases, and 14 bases lay in between. The CDR3 extends over 16 amino acids. In DNA, the CDR3 is TGTGCCAGCAGCTTATCATCCAGCGTCAGCTCCTACGAGCAGTACTTC. Translating gives CASSLSSSVSSYEQYF.

This clonotype was found a few times. The V call is TRBV12-3 or TRBV12-4, the J call TRBJ2-7, with TRBD1 as a possible D gene (5 bases). V lost 1 base and J 2 bases, leaving 9 bases between the germline ends. The CDR3 contains 14 residues. CDR3 in DNA: TGTGCCAGCAGTTTAGGGGCAGGGACCTACGAGCAGTACTTC. This sequence encodes CASSLGAGTYEQYF.

J is TRBJ1-1 and V is TRBV6-5; 8 bases fit TRBD1. The CDR3 runs to 12 residues. After removal of 4 bases from V and 11 bases from J, the junction contained 6 bases not matched to a gene. Germline-derived CDR1 and CDR2 are MNHEY and SVGAGI. The CDR3: CASSWDRFVAFF. The CDR3 region has the DNA TGTGCCAGCAGTTGGGACAGGTTTGTCGCTTTCTTT.

The chain has TRBV5-1 and TRBJ2-1, with 10 bases fitting TRBD1. The CDR3 runs 13 residues. V dropped 5 bases and J dropped 8; count of bases not matched to a gene: 4. Germline CDR1 is SGHRS and CDR2 is YFSETQ. In DNA, the CDR3 is TGCGCCAGCAGACCCGGGACAGGGGATGAGCAGTTCTTC. This translates into CASRPGTGDEQFF.

DNA of the CDR3: TGCGCCAGCAGCTCCGGACAGGACTATGGCTACACCTTC. As protein: CASSSGQDYGYTF. This sequence joins TRBV5-1 and TRBJ1-2, with 7 positions matching TRBD1. Germline V CDR1 and CDR2: SGHRS, YFSETQ. The CDR3 extends over 13 amino acids. V gave up 3 bases and J gave up 3 bases; unmatched junction bases: 2.

The chain uses TRBV5-1 and TRBJ2-1; TRBD1 aligns across 7 bases. V lost 6 bases, J lost 6 bases, and 9 bases stayed unmatched. CDR1 is SGHRS and CDR2 is YFSETQ in the germline V gene. This CDR3 spans 14 amino acids. CDR3 nucleotides: TGCGCCAGCAAGAGGCCCGAGGGGGCCAATGAGCAGTTCTTC. Translation gives CASKRPEGANEQFF.

This clonotype has at least ten counts. The J gene is TRBJ2-1, the V gene TRBV6-2 or TRBV6-3; 9 bases map to TRBD1. This CDR3 has 14 residues. CDR1 and CDR2 from the germline V gene are MNHEY and SVGEGT. With 4 bases clipped from V and 9 bases from J, the junction kept 7 bases outside the gene matches. CDR3 amino acids: CASSSTGGTTEQFF. The CDR3 DNA sequence: TGTGCCAGCAGTTCGACAGGGGGAACGACTGAGCAGTTCTTC.

This clonotype came up a few times. This chain joins TRBV27 and TRBJ2-6; D is undetermined. The V end lost 0 bases, the J end lost 4 bases, and 16 bases lay between the germline ends. The CDR3 runs to 18 residues. Germline V gene data show CDR1 as MNHEY and CDR2 as SMNVEV (reference sequence). CDR3 loop: CASSLSIPQPLGANVLTF. The DNA of the CDR3 is TGTGCCAGCAGTTTATCAATCCCACAACCTTTAGGGGCCAACGTCCTGACTTTC.

The chain joins TRBV18 to TRBJ2-7, with no clear D. The CDR3 runs 14 residues. CDR1 and CDR2 (germline): KGHSH, LQKENI. V lost 6 bases and J lost 3, with 15 bases in between. The CDR3, as DNA: TGTGCCAGCTCTTTCGGGCTACAAATCTACGAGCAGTACTTC. Encoded protein: CASSFGLQIYEQYF. Together with reference TRBV18 and TRBJ2-7, the CDR3 gives the full variable domain: NAGVMQNPRHLVRRRGQEARLRCSPMKGHSHVYWYRQLPEEGLKFMVYLQKENIIDESGMPKERFSAEFPKEGPSILRIQQVVRGDSAAYFCASSFGLQIYEQYFGPGTRLTVT.

The chain is built from TRBV6-1 and TRBJ2-5; possibly TRBD1 for D (5 bases). With the DNA end fitting TRBJ2-7 better, the J assignment may be wrong. This CDR3 has 13 residues. Germline CDR1 is MNHNS and CDR2 is SASEGT. The CDR3 sequence is CASSEAQRGEQYF. In nucleotides, the CDR3 is TGTGCCAGCAGTGAAGCGCAAAGGGGCGAGCAGTACTTC.

J is TRBJ2-7 and V is TRBV18; D is perhaps TRBD1 or TRBD2 (6 bases each). The CDR3 has 14 amino acids. V dropped 0 bases and J dropped 4 bases, with 10 bases sitting between them. CDR1 is KGHSH and CDR2 is LQKENI in the germline V gene. The DNA for the CDR3 is TGTGCCAGCTCACCACCAAGGGGGAGGTACGAGCAGTACTTC. Its protein is CASSPPRGRYEQYF.

The chain carries TRBV27 and TRBJ2-5; D gene unclear. CDR1 is MNHEY and CDR2 is SMNVEV in the germline V gene (reference sequence). This CDR3 has 15 residues. The V end was cut by 4 bases, the J end by 2 bases, with 14 bases between. The CDR3 spells CASSYGASVQETQYF. DNA for the CDR3: TGTGCCAGCAGTTATGGCGCTTCGGTTCAAGAGACCCAGTACTTC.

V usage is TRBV4-3 and J usage is TRBJ1-2, with D tentatively TRBD1 (5 bases). The germline CDR1 and CDR2 sequences are LGHNA and YSLEER. The V end was cut by 0 bases, the J end by 8 bases, with 13 bases between. The CDR3 extends over 14 amino acids. As DNA, the CDR3 is TGCGCCAGCAGCCAAGACTTCGGGGGAACCGGCTACACCTTC. Translating it yields CASSQDFGGTGYTF.

V usage is TRBV6-2 or TRBV6-3 and J usage is TRBJ2-5, with 7 nucleotides matching TRBD1. CDR3 length: 16 residues. With V trimmed by 0 bases and J by 6 bases, 10 bases remained unmatched. CDR1 and CDR2 (germline): MNHEY, SVGEGT. The CDR3 DNA reads TGTGCCAGCAGTTACTCGGCCAGGGGGAGTGGGAAGACCCAGTACTTC. It codes for CASSYSARGSGKTQYF.

This clonotype was seen more than once but under ten times. The CDR3 loop reads CASSQSGGVGPPYNEQFF. DNA of the CDR3: TGCGCCAGCAGCCAATCGGGGGGTGTTGGACCTCCATACAATGAGCAGTTCTTC. This chain links TRBV4-3 with TRBJ2-1; 7 bases map to TRBD2. The germline V gene encodes CDR1 LGHNA and CDR2 YSLEER. Trimming at V came to 2 bases and at J to 4 bases, leaving 14 bases not matched to a gene. This CDR3 spans 18 amino acids.

The chain uses TRBV7-9 and TRBJ1-4; 12 nucleotides align to TRBD1. Per the germline V gene, CDR1 is SEHNR and CDR2 is FQNEAQ (reference sequence). Trimming removed 5 bases from V and 7 bases from J; junction bases left unmatched: 8. This CDR3 is built from 16 residues. CDR3 in DNA: TGTGCCAGCAGCCTCGCGGGACAGGGGGCTAGTGAAAAACTGTTTTTT. It encodes CASSLAGQGASEKLFF.

The chain carries TRBV6-1 and TRBJ1-1; 7 bases map to TRBD1. CDR3 length: 15 amino acids. CDR1 and CDR2 (germline): MNHNS, SASEGT. V lost 7 bases to trimming and J lost 2 bases; unmatched junction nucleotides: 10. The CDR3 nucleotides read TGTGCCAGCACCACAAGCAGGGGGTCTAACACTGAAGCTTTCTTT. The encoded protein is CASTTSRGSNTEAFF.

The chain carries TRBV11-2 and TRBJ2-7; D is perhaps TRBD2 (5 bases). Deletions cut 5 bases from V and 0 bases from J, with 14 bases between. Germline V gene lookup returns CDR1 SGHAT and CDR2 FQNNGV. The CDR3 totals 15 residues. CDR3 sequence: CASSLHRSGSYEQYF. The DNA of the CDR3 is TGTGCCAGCAGCCTACATAGAAGCGGCTCCTACGAGCAGTACTTC. The whole variable domain, remainder taken from reference TRBV11-2 and TRBJ2-7, is EAGVAQSPRYKIIEKRQSVAFWCNPISGHATLYWYQQILGQGPKLLIQFQNNGVVDDSQLPKDRFSAERLKGVDSTLKIQPAKLEDSAVYLCASSLHRSGSYEQYFGPGTRLTVT.

In DNA form, the CDR3 reads TGTGCCAGCAGCCCGGGCGGGGAGGGGATCTATGGCTACACCTTC. It yields the protein CASSPGGEGIYGYTF. V is TRBV7-2 and J is TRBJ1-2; the D gene is possibly TRBD1 (5 bases). In germline, CDR1 is SGHTA, CDR2 FQGNSA. The V end lost 5 bases, the J end lost 4 bases, and 17 bases lay between the germline ends. The CDR3 extends over 15 amino acids.

The V gene is TRBV10-3, the J gene TRBJ2-3; 11 bases are shared with TRBD2. Germline loops: CDR1 ENHRY, CDR2 SYGVKD. V lost 6 bases to trimming and J lost 6 bases; unmatched junction nucleotides: 8. The CDR3 spans 15 residues. CDR3 protein: CAIRQYSGGADTQYF. In DNA form, the CDR3 reads TGTGCCATCAGACAGTATAGCGGGGGGGCGGATACGCAGTATTTT.

This clonotype showed up just a few times. The chain's CDR3 is CASTQSSYEQYF. CDR3 DNA sequence: TGTGCCAGCACCCAGAGCTCCTACGAGCAGTACTTC. This chain links TRBV6-2 or TRBV6-3 with TRBJ2-7, with unresolved D. CDR1 MNHEY and CDR2 SVGEGT come from the germline V gene. V was cut by 7 bases and J by 0 bases, with 7 bases left in between. The CDR3 totals 12 residues.

The gene calls are TRBV4-3 and TRBJ2-4, with D possibly matching TRBD1 (6 bases). V lost 4 bases, J lost 13 bases, and 23 bases lay in between. Looked up from germline, CDR1 is LGHNA and CDR2 is YSLEER. The CDR3 runs to 15 residues. The CDR3: CASSPTGLTRYQQYF. The DNA for the CDR3 is TGCGCCAGCAGCCCTACAGGGCTAACCCGGTACCAGCAGTACTTC.

This clonotype has a handful of counts. The genes are TRBV9 and TRBJ2-5; 10 nucleotides agree with TRBD2. V shed 4 bases, J shed 1 base, and the junction held 7 bases outside the gene matches. Germline values: CDR1 SGDLS, CDR2 YYNGEE. The CDR3 has 16 residues. For the CDR3, the DNA is TGTGCCAGCAGCACCGGACTAGCGGTAATCCAAGAGACCCAGTACTTC. It codes for CASSTGLAVIQETQYF.

This clonotype appeared a single time. The CDR3 spells CASSSTRWVDETQYF. The CDR3 bases are TGTGCCAGCAGCTCTACTAGATGGGTCGACGAGACCCAGTACTTC. The J gene is TRBJ2-5, the V gene TRBV7-2; TRBD2 is a possible D gene (5 bases). CDR3 length: 15 residues. The V gene's germline CDR1 is SGHTA and CDR2 FQGNSA. Deletions cut 4 bases from V and 5 bases from J, with 17 bases between.

V gene TRBV6-2 or TRBV6-3 combines with J gene TRBJ2-4; 7 bases map to TRBD1. The end of the DNA aligns better with TRBJ2-5, so the J call may be wrong. Germline V lookup: CDR1 MNHEY, CDR2 SVGEGT. CDR3 length: 17 residues. The CDR3 coding sequence is TGTGCCAGCAGCCGTCCCGGGACAGTTCCCTCGCGGGCGACCCAGTACTTC. Translating it yields CASSRPGTVPSRATQYF.

Concerning this clonotype: Lacking the conserved final phenylalanine or tryptophan, this CDR3 likely reflects a read error. The V call is TRBV4-3, the J call TRBJ2-7; 7 nucleotides line up with TRBD2. The J call is uncertain, as TRBJ2-5 better fits the DNA end. CDR1 is LGHNA, CDR2 YSLEER, per germline. There are 16 residues in the CDR3. Here the CDR3 reads CASSRGPGLKKETQYL. The CDR3 DNA sequence: TGCGCCAGCAGCCGAGGTCCGGGACTAAAAAAAGAGACCCAGTACTTA.

This clonotype was seen a handful of times. This chain links TRBV6-2 or TRBV6-3 with TRBJ1-5; D may be TRBD1 (5 bases). The germline V and J ends were trimmed by 2 bases and 3 bases, with 8 bases remaining between them. The CDR3 loop spans 14 amino acids. Germline CDR1 MNHEY, CDR2 SVGEGT. CDR3 residues: CASSYGGDNQPQHF. For the CDR3, the DNA is TGTGCCAGCAGTTACGGAGGGGACAATCAGCCCCAGCATTTT.